These 28 T cell receptor beta chains originate from one sample sequenced in a study of blood T cell repertoires in COVID-19. Method: immunoSEQ multiplex PCR; TCRdb's copy keeps in-frame clones and lacks some. The sample lists about 240,000 clones; around 82% were seen once. Sequencing was performed on PBMCs or T cells enriched from blood (not recorded which). These receptors were collected from a woman aged 40 to 55 who had been exposed to COVID-19.

With respect to this clone: Within the sample, other DNA sequences also encode this same CDR3. The chain couples TRBV18 to TRBJ2-5, with 10 positions matching TRBD2. CDR1 and CDR2 (germline): KGHSH, LQKENI. The CDR3 consists of 16 residues. Losses at the gene ends were 3 bases for V and 2 bases for J; bases not matched to a gene: 6. CDR3 sequence reads: CASSPETSGLQETQYF. The CDR3 nucleotides read TGTGCCAGCTCACCTGAGACTAGCGGGCTGCAAGAGACCCAGTACTTC.

This clone was picked up many times. This sequence joins TRBV7-3 and TRBJ2-2; 10 bases map to TRBD2. The CDR3 covers 18 residues. Per germline, CDR1 SGHTA and CDR2 FQGTGA. V lost 1 base and J lost 1; bases outside the gene matches: 6. CDR3 region: CASSLRPSGGLNTGELFF. CDR3 coding DNA: TGTGCCAGCAGCTTAAGGCCTAGCGGGGGTTTGAACACCGGGGAGCTGTTTTTT.

The rearrangement uses TRBV19 and TRBJ2-7; no firm D call. V was clipped by 3 bases and J by 0 bases, with 15 bases between them. The CDR3 has 16 amino acids. The germline CDR1 and CDR2 sequences are LNHDA and SQIVND (reference sequence). As DNA, the CDR3 is TGTGCCAGTAGTATGGCGGTTGGCCTCCTCTCCTACGAGCAGTACTTC. The encoded protein is CASSMAVGLLSYEQYF. Full variable domain (missing parts from reference TRBV19 and TRBJ2-7): DGGITQSPKYLFRKEGQNVTLSCEQNLNHDAMYWYRQDPGQGLRLIYYSQIVNDFQKGDIAEGYSVSREKKESFPLTVTSAQKNPTAFYLCASSMAVGLLSYEQYFGPGTRLTVT.

The chain links TRBV6-6 to TRBJ1-5; TRBD1 agrees at 8 bases. Unmatched junction bases numbered 4, after V lost 3 bases and J lost 0 bases. The CDR3 spans 16 residues. CDR1 is MNHNY and CDR2 is SVGAGI in the germline V gene (reference sequence). The DNA of the CDR3 is TGTGCCAGCAGTTATCAGGGGGCCTATAGCAATCAGCCCCAGCATTTT. This codes for CASSYQGAYSNQPQHF.

The CDR3 region is CASSQGLEDTEAFF. CDR3 in DNA: TGTGCCAGCAGCCAGGGGTTGGAGGACACTGAAGCTTTCTTT. V usage is TRBV3-1 (or the pseudogene TRBV3-2) and J usage is TRBJ1-1, with unresolved D. Per the germline V gene, CDR1 is LGHDT and CDR2 is YNNKEL (reference sequence). The CDR3 has 14 amino acids. Trimming took off 3 bases at V and 3 bases at J, with 11 bases between the two ends.

This clone was counted once. The rearrangement joins TRBV11-2 to TRBJ1-1; maybe TRBD1 (6 bases). Germline V gene sequence: CDR1 SGHAT, CDR2 FQNNGV. Trimming shortened V by 2 bases and J by 6 bases, and 13 bases separated the two germline ends. The length of the CDR3 is 14 residues. The CDR3 nucleotides are TGTGCCAGCAGCTTAAGCAGGGGAGTGGCTGAAGCTTTCTTT. Translated, it gives CASSLSRGVAEAFF.

The chain recombines TRBV10-3 with TRBJ1-1, with TRBD1 as a possible D gene (6 bases). V lost 10 bases and J lost 4, with 19 bases in between. The length of the CDR3 is 14 residues. CDR1 and CDR2 (germline): ENHRY, SYGVKD. CDR3 bases: TGTGCCACTTCCCAGACAGGCAGGGGCACTGAAGCTTTCTTT. It specifies CATSQTGRGTEAFF.

The chain recombines TRBV19 with TRBJ1-1; 7 nucleotides match TRBD1. CDR3 size: 15 residues. Unmatched junction bases numbered 7, after V lost 4 bases and J lost 2 bases. Germline CDR1 and CDR2: LNHDA and SQIVND (reference sequence). For the CDR3, the DNA is TGTGCCAGTAGTAAATCTGGGACAGCCAACACTGAAGCTTTCTTT. Protein: CASSKSGTANTEAFF. Full variable domain (missing parts from reference TRBV19 and TRBJ1-1): DGGITQSPKYLFRKEGQNVTLSCEQNLNHDAMYWYRQDPGQGLRLIYYSQIVNDFQKGDIAEGYSVSREKKESFPLTVTSAQKNPTAFYLCASSKSGTANTEAFFGQGTRLTVV.

This clone showed up just once. CDR3 DNA sequence: TGTGCCAGCAGCCCCGGGACAAACTACTACTATGGCTACACCTTC. This gives the protein CASSPGTNYYYGYTF. The chain joins TRBV9 to TRBJ1-2; TRBD1 might be the D (6 bases). Trimming pared 4 bases from V and 3 bases from J, leaving 16 bases between. The germline V gene has CDR1 SGDLS and CDR2 YYNGEE. This CDR3 contains 15 residues.

V and J are TRBV2 and TRBJ2-5; the D gene is possibly TRBD1 (7 bases). The V gene lost 8 bases and the J gene lost 6 bases, with 16 bases spanning the gap. Germline values: CDR1 SNHLY, CDR2 FYNNEI. The CDR3 totals 13 residues. CDR3 sequence reads: CASAAGQSKTQYF. CDR3 sequence (DNA): TGTGCCAGCGCCGCGGGACAGTCCAAGACCCAGTACTTC.

The rearrangement joins TRBV7-2 to TRBJ1-5; 7 nucleotides align to TRBD1. J lost 3 bases, V lost 3 bases, and 5 bases had no gene match. This CDR3 is 15 amino acids long. From germline, CDR1 is SGHTA and CDR2 FQGNSA. CDR3 sequence reads: CASSFGRGDNQPQHF. DNA of the CDR3: TGTGCCAGCAGCTTTGGCAGGGGGGACAATCAGCCCCAGCATTTT. Variable domain in full (rest from reference TRBV7-2 and TRBJ1-5): GAGVSQSPSNKVTEKGKDVELRCDPISGHTALYWYRQSLGQGLEFLIYFQGNSAPDKSGLPSDRFSAERTGGSVSTLTIQRTQQEDSAVYLCASSFGRGDNQPQHFGDGTRLSIL.

This clone was recorded a few times. The CDR3 loop reads CASSLQPSGGTYTDTQYF. The CDR3 nucleotides are TGCGCCAGCAGCTTGCAGCCTAGCGGGGGGACCTACACAGATACGCAGTATTTT. V and J are TRBV5-1 and TRBJ2-3, with 11 bases identical to TRBD2. CDR1 is SGHRS and CDR2 is YFSETQ in the germline V gene. The CDR3 length is 18 residues. Trimming took 1 base from V and 2 from J; bases not matched to a gene: 9.

The rearrangement links TRBV18 to TRBJ1-1, with a tentative D call TRBD1 (6 bases). Germline V gene data show CDR1 as KGHSH and CDR2 as LQKENI. The CDR3 sequence is 15 residues long. Trimming pared 3 bases from V and 1 base from J, leaving 12 bases between. CDR3 DNA: TGTGCCAGCTCACCGGTCCCGACAGGGAACACTGAAGCTTTCTTT. Its translation is CASSPVPTGNTEAFF.

This clone was seen a handful of times. The chain couples TRBV27 to TRBJ2-7; tentative D call: TRBD1 (5 bases). V was cut by 4 bases and J by 1 base, with 11 bases left in between. CDR3 size: 14 residues. Germline CDR1 reads MNHEY; CDR2 reads SMNVEV (reference sequence). The CDR3 reads CASSSAGKSYEQYF. The DNA of the CDR3 is TGTGCCAGCAGTTCTGCAGGGAAGTCCTACGAGCAGTACTTC.

This rearrangement joins TRBV9 to TRBJ1-5; no clear D. The CDR3 sequence is 15 residues long. Trimming cost V 1 base and J 6 bases, with 14 bases left between them. In germline, CDR1 is SGDLS, CDR2 YYNGEE. This CDR3 reads CASSVSPNSGQPQHF. The DNA of the CDR3 is TGTGCCAGCAGCGTAAGCCCTAACAGCGGTCAGCCCCAGCATTTT.

The chain employs TRBV9 and TRBJ2-7, with 8 bases matching TRBD1. This CDR3 has 14 amino acids. The ends lost 3 bases at V and 6 bases at J; junction bases unmatched: 8. Germline values: CDR1 SGDLS, CDR2 YYNGEE. As DNA, the CDR3 is TGTGCCAGCAGCGCGACAGGGGACGCCGTCGAGCAGTACTTC. Its translation is CASSATGDAVEQYF.

The chain is built from TRBV6-5 and TRBJ2-7; D possibly corresponds to TRBD2 (6 bases). V lost 2 bases, J lost 3 bases, and 11 bases lay in between. The CDR3 covers 14 residues. The germline V gene has CDR1 MNHEY and CDR2 SVGAGI. This CDR3 is CASSYGVGGYEQYF. Written as DNA, the CDR3 is TGTGCCAGCAGTTACGGGGTCGGGGGCTACGAGCAGTACTTC.

This chain links TRBV6-2 or TRBV6-3 with TRBJ2-1; TRBD2 agrees at 9 bases. The trim removed 3 bases at V and 4 bases at J, leaving 4 bases unmatched. The CDR3 runs to 15 residues. CDR1 is MNHEY, CDR2 SVGEGT, per germline. As DNA, the CDR3 is TGTGCCAGCAGTTATAACCTAGCGGGGTACAATGAGCAGTTCTTC. Translated: CASSYNLAGYNEQFF.

DNA for the CDR3: TGTGCCAGCACCCCGCGAACACAGGGTGTAGGTTCACCCCTCCACTTT. Its translation is CASTPRTQGVGSPLHF. This chain joins TRBV25-1 and TRBJ1-6, with a weak D call TRBD1 (6 bases). The CDR3 length is 16 residues. In germline, CDR1 is MGHDK, CDR2 SYGVNS. Trimming cost V 7 bases and J 9 bases, with 22 bases left between them.

The chain recombines TRBV5-4 with TRBJ1-5, with 7 bases fitting TRBD1. Germline V gene sequence: CDR1 SGHNT, CDR2 YYREEE (reference sequence). The junction had 2 bases not matched to a gene; V was cut back by 0 bases and J by 2 bases. This CDR3 spans 15 amino acids. The CDR3 here is CASSLGTGGNQPQHF. The CDR3 nucleotides are TGTGCCAGCAGCTTGGGCACAGGGGGCAATCAGCCCCAGCATTTT.

This clone was picked up many times. The rearrangement joins TRBV4-1 to TRBJ1-4; D not resolved. V dropped 2 bases and J dropped 3 bases, with 13 bases sitting between them. The CDR3 has 16 amino acids. Germline lookup yields CDR1 MGHRA and CDR2 YSYEKL. The CDR3 region is CASSQSGGWANEKLFF. CDR3 nucleotides: TGCGCCAGCAGCCAATCGGGAGGATGGGCTAATGAAAAACTGTTTTTT.

This clone has more than one count but fewer than ten. This sequence joins TRBV19 and TRBJ2-5; 10 positions agree with TRBD2. Trimming removed 8 bases from V and 4 bases from J; junction bases left unmatched: 13. CDR1 LNHDA and CDR2 SQIVND come from the germline V gene (reference sequence). CDR3 length: 16 amino acids. CDR3 amino acids: CASERTGLAIGETQYF. The CDR3 bases are TGTGCCAGTGAGAGAACGGGACTAGCGATAGGAGAGACCCAGTACTTC. Complete variable domain (other parts from reference TRBV19 and TRBJ2-5): DGGITQSPKYLFRKEGQNVTLSCEQNLNHDAMYWYRQDPGQGLRLIYYSQIVNDFQKGDIAEGYSVSREKKESFPLTVTSAQKNPTAFYLCASERTGLAIGETQYFGPGTRLLVL.

This clone was counted ten times or more. Written as DNA, the CDR3 is TGTGCCAGCGCCAACCAGGGGGTTGGCAATCAGCCCCAGCATTTT. Translation gives CASANQGVGNQPQHF. V is TRBV7-8 and J is TRBJ1-5; TRBD1 matches at 7 bases. V trimming: 8 bases; J trimming: 2 bases; junction bases outside the gene matches: 9. The length of the CDR3 is 15 residues. Germline CDR1 SGHVS, CDR2 FQNEAQ.

The rearrangement joins TRBV6-6 to TRBJ1-5, with 7 bases aligning to TRBD1. Germline V gene data show CDR1 as MNHNY and CDR2 as SVGAGI (reference sequence). This CDR3 comprises 17 residues. J was trimmed by 0 bases and V by 5 bases; bases with no gene match: 10. CDR3 loop: CASSPTGQPYSNQPQHF. The CDR3 nucleotides are TGTGCCAGCAGTCCCACGGGACAGCCCTATAGCAATCAGCCCCAGCATTTT.

CDR3 sequence: CASSLRARQGEGETQYF. CDR3 DNA sequence: TGCGCCAGCAGCTTGAGGGCCCGACAGGGCGAAGGGGAGACCCAGTACTTC. The V call is TRBV5-1, the J call TRBJ2-5; 7 bases are shared with TRBD1. V was clipped by 1 base and J by 5 bases; unmatched bases: 14. Germline values: CDR1 SGHRS, CDR2 YFSETQ. The CDR3 contains 17 residues.

V usage is TRBV29-1 and J usage is TRBJ2-1; D may be TRBD2 (5 bases). This CDR3 is built from 14 residues. Germline-derived CDR1 and CDR2 are SQVTM and ANQGSEA. Trimming stripped 6 bases from V and 10 bases from J, with 22 bases between. In DNA, the CDR3 is TGCAGCGTGCCGTGGCCTAGCAGCCCTATAGAGCAGTTCTTC. Translated, it gives CSVPWPSSPIEQFF.

This rearrangement joins TRBV6-4 to TRBJ1-1; D remains ambiguous. This CDR3 spans 18 amino acids. The V end was cut by 7 bases, the J end by 0 bases, with 24 bases between. Germline-derived CDR1 and CDR2 are MRHNA and SNTAGT. The CDR3 protein is CASTNPLSTRELNTEAFF. For the CDR3, the DNA is TGTGCCAGCACTAACCCCCTCTCCACGCGAGAGTTGAACACTGAAGCTTTCTTT.

The chain carries TRBV4-1 and TRBJ2-5; 7 nucleotides match TRBD2. This CDR3 comprises 17 residues. Trimming at V came to 1 base and at J to 5 bases, leaving 13 bases not matched to a gene. Germline V lookup: CDR1 MGHRA, CDR2 YSYEKL. The CDR3 bases are TGCGCCAGCAGCCAAGTGAGGGGACTACTACCTAGGGAGACCCAGTACTTC. Residues: CASSQVRGLLPRETQYF.